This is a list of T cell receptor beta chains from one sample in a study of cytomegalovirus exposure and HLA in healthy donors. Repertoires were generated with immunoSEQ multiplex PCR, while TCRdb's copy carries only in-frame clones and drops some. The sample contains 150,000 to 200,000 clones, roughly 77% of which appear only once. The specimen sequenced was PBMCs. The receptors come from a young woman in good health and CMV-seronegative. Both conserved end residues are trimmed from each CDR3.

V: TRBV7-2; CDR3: ASSLGGENEQY
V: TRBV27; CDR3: ASSLAGAGEKLF
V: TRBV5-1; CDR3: ASSWLAANEQY
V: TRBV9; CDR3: ASRGQGTAGANVLT
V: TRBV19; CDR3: ASLRWGGDYNEQF
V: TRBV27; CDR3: ASNTGFIGTEAF
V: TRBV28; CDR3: ASSLTSGRTGELF
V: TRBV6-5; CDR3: ASSTRTELNTEAF
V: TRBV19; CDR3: ASSSYFGTSANSYEQY
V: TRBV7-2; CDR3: ASSLYGTGNTIY
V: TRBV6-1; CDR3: ASSEPRAQGKGNTIY
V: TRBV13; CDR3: ASRQGGARGIQY
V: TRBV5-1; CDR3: ASSPTSGRGGELF
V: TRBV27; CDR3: ASSIGLSGHQPQH
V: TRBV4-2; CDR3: ASSYGTPNTGELF
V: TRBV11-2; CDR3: ASSRTDNFYGYT
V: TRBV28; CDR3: ASGPGYT
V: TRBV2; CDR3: ASRAAGLTGLDEQY
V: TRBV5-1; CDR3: ASSLGTGETQY
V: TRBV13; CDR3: ASSPDGLQGVNTEAF
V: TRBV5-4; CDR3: ATNHPGQGYEQY
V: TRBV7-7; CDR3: ASSLGLVLYSGANVLT
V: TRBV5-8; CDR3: ASSRDFYNEQF
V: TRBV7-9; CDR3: ASSPLGTGLYNEQF
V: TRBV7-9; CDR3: ASSLVGNTEAF
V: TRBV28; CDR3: ASSFRLSWDNEQF
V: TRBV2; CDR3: ASNSGQGVTGELF
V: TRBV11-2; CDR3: ASSLDEGVNYGYT
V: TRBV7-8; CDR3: ASSPEEWTGGYEQY
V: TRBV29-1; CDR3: SVERDTGTEAF
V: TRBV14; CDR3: ASSRTVFAGGKETQY
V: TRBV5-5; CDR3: ASKLQGADEQF
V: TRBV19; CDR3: ASNNQAGNEQF
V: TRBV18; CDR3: ASSPKGQGRFYGYT
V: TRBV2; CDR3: ASRDGYNEQF
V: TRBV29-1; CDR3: SVARTATNEKLF
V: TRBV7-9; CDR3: ASSSPGQGMNYGYT
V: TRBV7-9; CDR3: ASSGLAGVLETQY
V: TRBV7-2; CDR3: ASSLSGTGLGNTIY
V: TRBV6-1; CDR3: ATHPTDRGHYGYT
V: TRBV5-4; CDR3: ASSPGQGFEQF